This T cell receptor (beta chain) was obtained from a study of OX40 agonist ivuxolimab in advanced cancers. Study-level points and caveats: Among some nonresponders, normalized T-cell clonal expansion was also low.

The CDR3 totals 17 residues. Sequencing was performed with immunoSEQ multiplex PCR; in TCRdb, only in-frame clones are kept and a portion is missing. The sample lists approximately 69,000 clones; around 83% were seen once. With regard to this clone: No antigen is known for it.

The sample here was CD4+ or CD8+ T cells sorted from blood, taken in a trial of the OX40 agonist ivuxolimab. The chain links TRBV21-1 to TRBJ1-4. TRBV21-1 is marked as a pseudogene. The receptor comes from an adult with an advanced solid tumor such as melanoma, head and neck, liver or kidney cancer. This chain's CDR3 is CASSPGTKVATNEKLFF. The CDR3 region has the DNA TGTGCCAGCAGCCCCGGGACCAAAGTTGCAACTAATGAAAAACTGTTTTTT.